One sample yielded the 23 T cell receptor beta chains listed below, sequenced in a study of blood T cell repertoires in COVID-19. Sequencing used immunoSEQ multiplex PCR; TCRdb keeps in-frame clones, though not all of them. Among some 300,000 clones listed, 90% to 95% were seen once. The sequenced material came from PBMCs or T cells enriched from blood (not recorded which). These receptors were taken from a woman in her 30s who had been exposed to COVID-19.

The rearrangement uses TRBV7-9 and TRBJ1-1, with TRBD1 identical over 7 bases. This CDR3 comprises 14 residues. Germline V gene lookup returns CDR1 SEHNR and CDR2 FQNEAQ (reference sequence). After removal of 5 bases from V and 1 base from J, the junction contained 4 bases not matched to a gene. CDR3 sequence (DNA): TGTGCCAGCAGCCTCAGGGGGGAGAACACTGAAGCTTTCTTT. Its translation: CASSLRGENTEAFF.

The count of this clone is one. The chain uses TRBV18 and TRBJ1-2, with TRBD1 identical over 7 bases. The CDR3 has 15 residues. The V and J ends lost 3 bases and 8 bases, in that order; junction bases with no gene match: 12. From germline, CDR1 is KGHSH and CDR2 LQKENI. CDR3 sequence reads: CASSPPPGGSVGYTF. CDR3 coding DNA: TGTGCCAGCTCACCCCCTCCAGGGGGTAGTGTAGGCTACACCTTC. The whole variable domain, remainder taken from reference TRBV18 and TRBJ1-2, is NAGVMQNPRHLVRRRGQEARLRCSPMKGHSHVYWYRQLPEEGLKFMVYLQKENIIDESGMPKERFSAEFPKEGPSILRIQQVVRGDSAAYFCASSPPPGGSVGYTFGSGTRLTVV.

The chain carries TRBV3-1 (or the pseudogene TRBV3-2) and TRBJ2-1; D remains unclear. The germline CDR1 and CDR2 sequences are LGHDT and YNNKEL (reference sequence). V was clipped by 5 bases and J by 3 bases, with 11 bases between them. This CDR3 is built from 14 residues. The CDR3 loop is CASSDTPRYNEQFF. CDR3 DNA sequence: TGTGCCAGCAGCGACACTCCCCGCTACAATGAGCAGTTCTTC.

The CDR3 loop reads CASSPNPRGETQYF. The CDR3 coding sequence is TGTGCCAGCTCACCAAATCCACGGGGGGAGACCCAGTACTTC. V gene TRBV18 combines with J gene TRBJ2-5; a weak D match, TRBD2 (6 bases). The V gene lost 2 bases and the J gene lost 5 bases, with 12 bases spanning the gap. CDR1 is KGHSH, CDR2 LQKENI, per germline. The CDR3 is 14 residues long.

This clone was observed a handful of times. This chain joins TRBV19 and TRBJ2-3, with 11 bases lining up with TRBD2. This CDR3 has 16 residues. The V segment lost 3 bases and the J segment 4 bases; nucleotides outside the gene matches: 6. Germline-derived CDR1 and CDR2 are LNHDA and SQIVND (reference sequence). The CDR3 sequence is CASSISSGGAADTQYF. Here the CDR3 DNA reads TGTGCCAGTAGTATTAGTAGCGGGGGGGCGGCAGATACGCAGTATTTT. Supplemented by reference TRBV19 and TRBJ2-3, the full variable domain reads DGGITQSPKYLFRKEGQNVTLSCEQNLNHDAMYWYRQDPGQGLRLIYYSQIVNDFQKGDIAEGYSVSREKKESFPLTVTSAQKNPTAFYLCASSISSGGAADTQYFGPGTRLTVL.

The gene calls are TRBV5-1 and TRBJ1-1; D unclear. From germline, CDR1 is SGHRS and CDR2 YFSETQ. The CDR3 extends over 14 amino acids. V gave up 2 bases and J gave up 1 base, with 9 bases separating them. DNA of the CDR3: TGCGCCAGCAGCTTCCCGACAACGAACACTGAAGCTTTCTTT. Amino acid sequence: CASSFPTTNTEAFF.

This chain uses TRBV9 with TRBJ1-3, with unresolved D. Deletions cut 3 bases from V and 4 bases from J, with 11 bases between. Germline V gene data show CDR1 as SGDLS and CDR2 as YYNGEE. The CDR3 extends over 14 amino acids. This chain's CDR3 is CASSAQTYGNTIYF. In nucleotides, the CDR3 is TGTGCCAGCAGCGCCCAGACATACGGAAACACCATATATTTT. The full variable domain, completed using reference TRBV9 and TRBJ1-3, is DSGVTQTPKHLITATGQRVTLRCSPRSGDLSVYWYQQSLDQGLQFLIQYYNGEERAKGNILERFSAQQFPDLHSELNLSSLELGDSALYFCASSAQTYGNTIYFGEGSWLTVV.

Details on this clone: Other DNA sequences in the sample encode the same CDR3. The rearrangement links TRBV18 to TRBJ1-3; D not resolved. With 3 bases removed from V and 0 bases from J, the gap between germline ends came to 6 bases. This CDR3 contains 14 residues. Per the germline V gene, CDR1 is KGHSH and CDR2 is LQKENI. CDR3 amino acids: CASSPEGSGNTIYF. Written as DNA, the CDR3 is TGTGCCAGCTCACCCGAGGGCTCTGGAAACACCATATATTTT.

V gene TRBV27 combines with J gene TRBJ1-6; the D gene is possibly TRBD1 (5 bases). The V gene lost 2 bases and the J gene lost 10 bases, with 15 bases spanning the gap. The germline V gene has CDR1 MNHEY and CDR2 SMNVEV (reference sequence). CDR3 length equals 15 residues. The CDR3, as DNA: TGTGCCAGCAGTTTAGCGGGGCCGGCGGGATCACCCCTCCACTTT. It is translated as CASSLAGPAGSPLHF.

Details on this clone: This same CDR3 is encoded by further DNA sequences in the sample. V and J are TRBV3-1 (or the pseudogene TRBV3-2) and TRBJ1-6; no definite D call. CDR1 LGHDT and CDR2 YNNKEL come from the germline V gene (reference sequence). This CDR3 has 13 residues. Trimming left V 1 base short and J 10 bases short, with 8 bases between. For the CDR3, the DNA is TGTGCCAGCAGCCAAGTGACGGGGTCACCCCTCCACTTT. This sequence encodes CASSQVTGSPLHF.

The rearrangement joins TRBV16 to TRBJ1-2; D unresolved. Trimming removed 3 bases at V and 8 bases at J, with 4 bases between. Germline V gene data show CDR1 as KGHSY and CDR2 as FQNENV. This CDR3 is 10 amino acids long. The CDR3 DNA follows: TGTGCCAGCAGCCAGAGGGGCTACACCTTC. It translates to CASSQRGYTF. The complete variable domain, with remaining parts taken from reference TRBV16 and TRBJ1-2, reads GEEVAQTPKHLVRGEGQKAKLYCAPIKGHSYVFWYQQVLKNEFKFLISFQNENVFDETGMPKERFSAKCLPNSPCSLEIQATKLEDSAVYFCASSQRGYTFGSGTRLTVV.

The chain has TRBV18 and TRBJ2-5; D is unclear. This CDR3 spans 11 amino acids. Trimming left V 5 bases short and J 3 bases short, with 4 bases between. The germline V gene encodes CDR1 KGHSH and CDR2 LQKENI. CDR3 in DNA: TGTGCCAGCTCATCCAAAGAGACCCAGTACTTC. It encodes CASSSKETQYF.

The V gene is TRBV10-2, the J gene TRBJ1-1; TRBD1 aligns across 9 bases. CDR1 is WSHSY and CDR2 is SAAADI in the germline V gene. The CDR3 has 17 amino acids. Unmatched junction bases numbered 14, after V lost 6 bases and J lost 3 bases. This CDR3 reads CASRVGQGWDRDTEAFF. CDR3 bases: TGCGCCAGCAGGGTGGGACAGGGATGGGATCGTGACACTGAAGCTTTCTTT.

The chain employs TRBV7-9 and TRBJ2-7; D not certain. The CDR3 loop spans 14 amino acids. V lost 1 base and J lost 2, with 9 bases in between. Per the germline V gene, CDR1 is SEHNR and CDR2 is FQNEAQ (reference sequence). The CDR3 reads CASSLGTRPYEQYF. The CDR3 nucleotides are TGTGCCAGCAGCTTAGGCACACGCCCCTACGAGCAGTACTTC.

This chain uses TRBV5-5 with TRBJ2-2; D might be TRBD1 (6 bases). Trimming cost V 0 bases and J 0 bases, with 6 bases left between them. CDR1 is SGHKS, CDR2 YYEKEE, per germline (reference sequence). This CDR3 comprises 15 residues. The CDR3 loop reads CASSLDRANTGELFF. For the CDR3, the DNA is TGTGCCAGCAGCTTGGACAGGGCGAACACCGGGGAGCTGTTTTTT.

This rearrangement joins TRBV11-3 to TRBJ2-5, with 8 nucleotides matching TRBD2. Per the germline V gene, CDR1 is SGHNT and CDR2 is YENEEA. V shed 5 bases, J shed 3 bases, and the junction held 14 bases outside the gene matches. This CDR3 contains 17 residues. CDR3 sequence reads: CASSAQSGGPVEETQYF. The CDR3 nucleotides are TGTGCCAGCAGCGCCCAAAGCGGGGGCCCCGTGGAAGAGACCCAGTACTTC.

The sample holds a few counts of this clone. The chain has TRBV28 and TRBJ2-5, with D perhaps matching TRBD2 (6 bases). Germline V gene data show CDR1 as MDHEN and CDR2 as SYDVKM. The V gene lost 7 bases and the J gene lost 1 base, with 22 bases spanning the gap. The CDR3 has 17 amino acids. Here the CDR3 reads CASTITRGRGIQETQYF. In nucleotides, the CDR3 is TGTGCCAGCACTATTACTAGGGGCCGGGGGATCCAAGAGACCCAGTACTTC.

This rearrangement joins TRBV19 to TRBJ2-1, with D perhaps TRBD2 (6 bases). Germline values: CDR1 LNHDA, CDR2 SQIVND (reference sequence). The CDR3 sequence is 15 residues long. V dropped 2 bases and J dropped 8 bases, with 16 bases sitting between them. CDR3 protein: CASSIKGPGVDEQFF. The CDR3 coding sequence is TGTGCCAGTAGTATAAAGGGGCCGGGAGTCGATGAGCAGTTCTTC. Full variable domain (remainder filled in from reference TRBV19 and TRBJ2-1): DGGITQSPKYLFRKEGQNVTLSCEQNLNHDAMYWYRQDPGQGLRLIYYSQIVNDFQKGDIAEGYSVSREKKESFPLTVTSAQKNPTAFYLCASSIKGPGVDEQFFGPGTRLTVL.

The chain links TRBV7-6 to TRBJ2-7, with D possibly matching TRBD1 (6 bases). CDR3 size: 15 residues. CDR1 and CDR2 from the germline V gene are SGHVS and FNYEAQ. Trimming cost V 4 bases and J 2 bases, with 15 bases left between them. The CDR3 coding sequence is TGTGCCAGCAGCTCAAAGGGCAGGGGAACCTACGAGCAGTACTTC. Residues: CASSSKGRGTYEQYF.

The V and J genes are TRBV12-3 or TRBV12-4 and TRBJ1-2, with D possibly TRBD1 on 5 matching bases. CDR3 length: 13 amino acids. Trimming pared 5 bases from V and 2 bases from J, leaving 9 bases between. The CDR3 region is CASSKGLNYGYTF. CDR3 DNA sequence: TGTGCCAGCAGTAAGGGACTAAACTATGGCTACACCTTC.

The rearrangement joins TRBV4-1 to TRBJ2-7; tentatively, D is TRBD2 (7 bases). Trimming shortened V by 4 bases and J by 3 bases, and 13 bases separated the two germline ends. Germline-derived CDR1 and CDR2 are MGHRA and YSYEKL. This CDR3 comprises 14 residues. The CDR3 here is CASSPGGGDYEQYF. DNA of the CDR3: TGCGCCAGCAGCCCTGGGGGGGGCGACTACGAGCAGTACTTC.

This CDR3 reads CASSRTLTGLDGYTF. The CDR3 DNA follows: TGCGCCAGCAGCCGAACGCTTACAGGGTTGGATGGCTACACCTTC. The J gene is TRBJ1-2, the V gene TRBV4-1, with D possibly matching TRBD1 (6 bases). V was trimmed by 4 bases and J by 6 bases, leaving 18 bases between them. Germline V gives CDR1 MGHRA, CDR2 YSYEKL. This CDR3 is built from 15 residues.

J is TRBJ2-4 and V is TRBV6-1; 11 nucleotides match TRBD1. Germline V gene lookup returns CDR1 MNHNS and CDR2 SASEGT. There are 15 residues in the CDR3. V dropped 2 bases and J dropped 8; count of bases not matched to a gene: 5. This CDR3 is CASSERDRGDDIQYF. The CDR3 nucleotides read TGTGCCAGCAGTGAAAGGGACAGGGGGGACGACATTCAGTACTTC.